Presented here are 30 T cell receptor beta chains from one specimen sequenced in a study of blood T cell repertoires in COVID-19. The assay was immunoSEQ multiplex PCR, and TCRdb's table has in-frame clones only and misses some. The sample holds around 65,000 clones; roughly 79% are singletons and the top ten take approximately 50%. The sample consisted of peripheral blood. These TCRs come from a human donor in a cohort sampled during active COVID-19.

J is TRBJ2-7 and V is TRBV5-4; a possible D gene is TRBD2 (5 bases). Looked up from germline, CDR1 is SGHNT and CDR2 is YYREEE (reference sequence). Trimming stripped 2 bases from V and 6 bases from J, with 9 bases between. The CDR3 extends over 12 amino acids. The CDR3 DNA is TGTGCCAGCAGCTTTTTGGGAGCCGAGCAGTACTTC. Translation gives CASSFLGAEQYF.

The J gene is TRBJ1-4, the V gene TRBV14, with a weak D call TRBD1 (6 bases). CDR1 and CDR2 from the germline V gene are SGHDN and FVKESK. This CDR3 region has 16 residues. The V end was cut by 0 bases, the J end by 7 bases, with 15 bases between. In nucleotides, the CDR3 is TGTGCCAGCAGCCAAGAGATCAGGACAGAAGGTGAAAAACTGTTTTTT. Encoded protein: CASSQEIRTEGEKLFF.

This rearrangement joins TRBV28 to TRBJ2-1; D is unclear. The CDR3 loop spans 11 amino acids. The V and J ends lost 2 bases and 15 bases respectively, with 11 bases between them. Germline V gives CDR1 MDHEN, CDR2 SYDVKM. DNA for the CDR3: TGTGCCAGCAGTTTAAACCCCACTACGTTCTTC. It encodes CASSLNPTTFF.

The gene calls are TRBV5-1 and TRBJ2-3; the match to TRBD2 covers 9 bases. The CDR3 covers 17 residues. Germline CDR1 reads SGHRS; CDR2 reads YFSETQ. V trimming: 0 bases; J trimming: 2 bases; junction bases outside the gene matches: 7. The CDR3 coding sequence is TGCGCCAGCAGCTTGGGAATAGCGGGGGCCCTCACAGATACGCAGTATTTT. Its translation is CASSLGIAGALTDTQYF.

This chain uses TRBV6-5 with TRBJ2-3; a possible D gene is TRBD1 (6 bases). Germline values: CDR1 MNHEY, CDR2 SVGAGI. The CDR3 spans 16 residues. The V end lost 0 bases, the J end lost 3 bases, and 13 bases lay between the germline ends. The DNA for the CDR3 is TGTGCCAGCAGTTACTCTTCCAGGGGTGGTACAGATACGCAGTATTTT. It specifies CASSYSSRGGTDTQYF.

In its sample, this clone was seen a few times. J is TRBJ2-5 and V is TRBV4-1; the match to TRBD2 covers 8 bases. Germline V CDR1 and CDR2: MGHRA, YSYEKL. V was pared by 1 base and J by 2 bases, with 9 bases of the junction left unmatched. The CDR3 covers 17 residues. The CDR3 spells CASSQGAAGELQETQYF. In DNA, the CDR3 is TGCGCCAGCAGCCAAGGGGCAGCGGGAGAGCTTCAAGAGACCCAGTACTTC.

The rearrangement uses TRBV27 and TRBJ1-2; 8 bases map to TRBD1. Germline loops: CDR1 MNHEY, CDR2 SMNVEV (reference sequence). The V and J ends lost 5 bases and 8 bases, in that order; junction bases with no gene match: 10. The CDR3 contains 14 residues. CDR3 coding DNA: TGTGCCAGCAGTCCCTCGGACAGGGCAAGGGGCTACACCTTC. Translating gives CASSPSDRARGYTF.

The rearrangement links TRBV5-5 to TRBJ2-2; D unresolved. V was pared by 1 base and J by 2 bases, with 6 bases between. The CDR3 length is 14 residues. CDR1 and CDR2 from the germline V gene are SGHKS and YYEKEE (reference sequence). The CDR3 DNA reads TGTGCCAGCAGCTTGTCAGGAAACACCGGGGAGCTGTTTTTT. Amino acids: CASSLSGNTGELFF.

The rearrangement joins TRBV19 to TRBJ1-2; D not resolved. Germline V CDR1 and CDR2: LNHDA, SQIVND (reference sequence). V was shortened by 5 bases and J by 4 bases, with 11 bases between the two germline ends. The CDR3 is 13 residues long. CDR3 nucleotide sequence: TGTGCCAGTAGTCCCCAGGAATTCTATGGCTACACCTTC. Translating gives CASSPQEFYGYTF.

The chain employs TRBV27 and TRBJ2-7, with 8 bases that match TRBD1. Germline-derived CDR1 and CDR2 are MNHEY and SMNVEV (reference sequence). J lost 0 bases, V lost 3 bases, and 4 bases had no gene match. The CDR3 is made up of 15 amino acids. The CDR3 region is CASSFRGQVSYEQYF. DNA of the CDR3: TGTGCCAGCAGTTTCAGGGGACAGGTCTCCTACGAGCAGTACTTC.

The gene calls are TRBV6-2 or TRBV6-3 and TRBJ2-7; 9 bases map to TRBD1. This CDR3 is 17 amino acids long. The ends lost 0 bases at V and 4 bases at J; junction bases unmatched: 10. Germline values: CDR1 MNHEY, CDR2 SVGEGT. The CDR3 region is CASSYSDRGSEEYEQYF. The CDR3 nucleotides are TGTGCCAGCAGTTACTCGGACAGGGGATCTGAAGAGTACGAGCAGTACTTC.

The chain combines TRBV7-8 with TRBJ1-6, with D unclear. From germline, CDR1 is SGHVS and CDR2 FQNEAQ. This CDR3 has 15 amino acids. V was pared by 2 bases and J by 1 base, with 6 bases between. CDR3 DNA sequence: TGTGCCAGCAGCTTAATCGGTTCCTATAATTCACCCCTCCACTTT. It specifies CASSLIGSYNSPLHF.

J is TRBJ2-5 and V is TRBV19; 8 bases match TRBD1. V lost 3 bases, J lost 2 bases, and 11 bases stayed unmatched. In germline, CDR1 is LNHDA, CDR2 SQIVND (reference sequence). CDR3 length: 17 residues. CDR3 nucleotide sequence: TGTGCCAGTAGTATGGGGGGCCGGGGACAGGAGCAAGAGACCCAGTACTTC. Amino acid sequence: CASSMGGRGQEQETQYF.

CDR3 DNA sequence: TGTGCCAGCAGTACAGGGATGAACACTGAAGCTTTCTTT. It codes for CASSTGMNTEAFF. The chain is built from TRBV6-5 and TRBJ1-1, with TRBD1 as a possible D gene (6 bases). CDR1 is MNHEY and CDR2 is SVGAGI in the germline V gene. The CDR3 consists of 13 residues. Trimming stripped 5 bases from V and 0 bases from J, with 7 bases between.

This chain links TRBV4-1 with TRBJ2-7; 8 bases match TRBD2. There are 15 residues in the CDR3. The germline gives CDR1 MGHRA, CDR2 YSYEKL. Trimming took 0 bases from V and 3 from J; bases not matched to a gene: 4. CDR3 sequence reads: CASSQESGRDYEQYF. CDR3 bases: TGCGCCAGCAGCCAAGAAAGCGGGAGAGACTACGAGCAGTACTTC.

This clone has a handful of counts. The V and J genes are TRBV6-4 and TRBJ2-3; TRBD2 matches 8 bases. The CDR3 is made up of 13 amino acids. Germline CDR1 and CDR2: MRHNA and SNTAGT. V shed 0 bases, J shed 9 bases, and the junction held 2 bases outside the gene matches. The CDR3 loop is CASSDSASGTQYF. Here the CDR3 DNA reads TGTGCCAGCAGTGACTCGGCTAGCGGGACGCAGTATTTT.

The chain recombines TRBV6-5 with TRBJ2-7; TRBD2 matches 8 bases. V gave up 6 bases and J gave up 2 bases; unmatched junction bases: 3. Germline CDR1 and CDR2: MNHEY and SVGAGI. There are 13 residues in the CDR3. CDR3 sequence (DNA): TGTGCCAGCAGGGCGGGAGGCCCCTACGAGCAGTACTTC. Amino acids: CASRAGGPYEQYF.

In its sample, this clone was seen a few times. The chain employs TRBV5-1 and TRBJ2-1; 11 bases map to TRBD2. V was clipped by 0 bases and J by 7 bases; unmatched bases: 3. Germline CDR1 reads SGHRS; CDR2 reads YFSETQ. This CDR3 is 15 amino acids long. CDR3 nucleotides: TGCGCCAGCAGCTTGGCTAGCGGGGGGAGAAATGAGCAGTTCTTC. Translated: CASSLASGGRNEQFF.

This chain links TRBV5-6 with TRBJ1-5, with 7 nucleotides matching TRBD1. The CDR3 loop spans 17 amino acids. The germline V gene encodes CDR1 SGHDT and CDR2 YYEEEE. The junction had 9 bases not matched to a gene; V was cut back by 2 bases and J by 1 base. In DNA, the CDR3 is TGTGCCAGCAGCTTTCGGCCGACAGGGATGAGCAATCAGCCCCAGCATTTT. Amino acids: CASSFRPTGMSNQPQHF. Filled out from reference TRBV5-6 and TRBJ1-5, the complete variable domain reads DAGVTQSPTHLIKTRGQQVTLRCSPKSGHDTVSWYQQALGQGPQFIFQYYEEEERQRGNFPDRFSGHQFPNYSSELNVNALLLGDSALYLCASSFRPTGMSNQPQHFGDGTRLSIL.

V and J are TRBV19 and TRBJ2-7, with a weak D call TRBD2 (6 bases). This CDR3 is built from 13 residues. Looked up from germline, CDR1 is LNHDA and CDR2 is SQIVND (reference sequence). The V and J ends lost 11 bases and 1 base respectively, with 15 bases between them. The CDR3 nucleotides read TGTGCCCACGGGTGCGGGGCTTCCTACGAGCAGTACTTC. Translation: CAHGCGASYEQYF.

This chain uses TRBV12-3 or TRBV12-4 with TRBJ1-3, with unresolved D. Between the trimmed V and J ends, which lost 8 bases and 0 bases, there was a span of 8 bases. The CDR3 is 13 amino acids. CDR3 sequence: CASGQHSGNTIYF. The CDR3 nucleotides read TGTGCCAGCGGGCAGCACTCTGGAAACACCATATATTTT.

This rearrangement joins TRBV7-9 to TRBJ2-4, with TRBD1 matching over 7 bases. The CDR3 totals 13 residues. Looked up from germline, CDR1 is SEHNR and CDR2 is FQNEAQ (reference sequence). V lost 5 bases and J lost 9; bases outside the gene matches: 7. CDR3: CASSQGTVGIQYF. The CDR3 nucleotides read TGTGCCAGCAGCCAAGGGACAGTAGGCATTCAGTACTTC.

This clone was counted once. J is TRBJ2-7 and V is TRBV4-1, with 7 bases identical to TRBD2. With V trimmed by 0 bases and J by 3 bases, 5 bases remained unmatched. CDR3 length equals 15 residues. Germline V gene sequence: CDR1 MGHRA, CDR2 YSYEKL. CDR3 nucleotides: TGCGCCAGCAGCCAAGAGGGAGGCGGGAGCTACGAGCAGTACTTC. It codes for CASSQEGGGSYEQYF.

This sequence joins TRBV7-9 and TRBJ2-3; D remains ambiguous. Germline V gives CDR1 SEHNR, CDR2 FQNEAQ (reference sequence). The CDR3 runs to 16 residues. V was shortened by 4 bases and J by 2 bases, with 16 bases between the two germline ends. CDR3 residues: CASSSGGVGHTDTQYF. The CDR3 nucleotides read TGTGCCAGCAGCTCGGGTGGAGTGGGTCACACAGATACGCAGTATTTT.

The chain has TRBV27 and TRBJ2-3; D uncertain. Germline CDR1 MNHEY, CDR2 SMNVEV (reference sequence). The CDR3 extends over 15 amino acids. Trimming cost V 1 base and J 2 bases, with 10 bases left between them. This CDR3 reads CASSLLVQNTDTQYF. The CDR3 nucleotides are TGTGCCAGCAGTTTATTGGTACAGAACACAGATACGCAGTATTTT.

V gene TRBV7-9 combines with J gene TRBJ2-7; 7 bases match TRBD2. The junction had 5 bases not matched to a gene; V was cut back by 6 bases and J by 0 bases. The CDR3 is 14 residues long. The germline gives CDR1 SEHNR, CDR2 FQNEAQ (reference sequence). In DNA form, the CDR3 reads TGTGCCAGCAGTTCTAGCGGTGACTCCTACGAGCAGTACTTC. Protein product: CASSSSGDSYEQYF.

This chain links TRBV7-2 with TRBJ1-1; possible D gene TRBD1, 5 bases. Per the germline V gene, CDR1 is SGHTA and CDR2 is FQGNSA. This CDR3 is 16 amino acids long. V was trimmed by 2 bases and J by 0 bases, leaving 13 bases between them. The CDR3 DNA sequence: TGTGCCAGCAGCTTACAGGGTCCTCGTATGAACACTGAAGCTTTCTTT. This encodes CASSLQGPRMNTEAFF.

The chain uses TRBV11-2 and TRBJ2-5, with 9 bases fitting TRBD1. This CDR3 comprises 17 residues. Germline V lookup: CDR1 SGHAT, CDR2 FQNNGV. Trimming at V came to 7 bases and at J to 5 bases, leaving 17 bases not matched to a gene. The CDR3 DNA is TGTGCCAGCACCCCGGACAGGGGAACGGGAGATGGGGAGACCCAGTACTTC. It is translated as CASTPDRGTGDGETQYF.

This clone appeared once. The gene calls are TRBV2 and TRBJ1-3, with D maybe TRBD1 (5 bases). The CDR3 covers 15 residues. V dropped 3 bases and J dropped 4 bases, with 13 bases sitting between them. The germline V gene encodes CDR1 SNHLY and CDR2 FYNNEI. In DNA form, the CDR3 reads TGTGCCAGCAGTGACCCCCAGGGCCCGGGAAACACCATATATTTT. It encodes CASSDPQGPGNTIYF.

The J gene is TRBJ1-2, the V gene TRBV4-1; a weak D match, TRBD1 (5 bases). Germline V gene sequence: CDR1 MGHRA, CDR2 YSYEKL. V lost 0 bases and J lost 8, with 10 bases in between. The CDR3 is made up of 13 amino acids. The CDR3 DNA reads as TGCGCCAGCAGCCAAGAATGGGGGGACGGCTACACCTTC. Its protein is CASSQEWGDGYTF.